The clone carrying this T cell receptor beta chain was counted many times. Its antigen is unknown. With 10-nucleotide random UMIs included, cDNA was synthesized by 5'RACE. MiXCR, applied by TCRdb to the 5' RACE reads, yields one record per CDR3 protein. Of 50,000 or so distinct CDR3 sequences in the sample, over 9.5% are singletons; the top ten hold over 1.5%. The sample is drawn from a study of neurological immune-mediated disorders. Study-wide points: Falling below healthy controls, multiple sclerosis showed the least TCR clonal expansion, while HTLV-1-associated myelopathy showed the most.

Preparation of the unsorted libraries drew on 2 million PBMCs stored at -80 C. The CDR3 spans 16 residues. Germline lookup yields CDR1 KGHDR and CDR2 SFDVKD. J lost 5 bases, V lost 2 bases, and 8 bases had no gene match. The J gene is TRBJ2-1, the V gene TRBV24-1; 7 bases map to TRBD1. The sequenced material came from PBMCs. The origin of this receptor is a man in his 60s in good health. This CDR3 reads CATSDSSRGRDNEQFF. The CDR3 nucleotides read TGTGCCACCAGTGATTCCTCGAGGGGGCGCGACAATGAGCAGTTCTTC.